The TCR beta chain described here comes from a study of T cell responses to AZD1222 COVID-19 vaccine. Study-wide findings and caveats: Repertoires were obtained only post-peak T cell response. At baseline, seropositivity was found in only a handful of AZD1222 recipients. Among the donors, most were white British and more were female, and clonal diversity was possibly underestimated.

Points on this clone: Its antigen is unidentified.

CDR3 length equals 15 residues. Germline V gene lookup returns CDR1 SGHTA and CDR2 FQGNSA. Trimming stripped 3 bases from V and 0 bases from J, with 12 bases between. The assay was immunoSEQ multiplex PCR, and TCRdb's table has in-frame clones only and misses some. Among approximately 130,000 clones listed, 65% to 90% were seen once. The receptor's source is an adult who received the AZD1222 COVID-19 vaccine. The V and J genes are TRBV7-2 and TRBJ2-7; either TRBD1 or TRBD2 may fit D (5 bases each). Sequences were derived from peripheral blood, sampled 28 days after the second AZD1222 dose. The CDR3 DNA sequence: TGTGCCAGCAGCTTGGGACCTTCGAGCTCCTACGAGCAGTACTTC. Translated: CASSLGPSSSYEQYF.